These 10 T cell receptor beta chains came from one sample sequenced in a study of cytomegalovirus exposure and HLA in healthy donors. 13 Jbeta primers and 60 Vbeta primers were used for the PCR. Libraries were prepared by immunoSEQ multiplex PCR; TCRdb keeps only in-frame clonotypes and omits some of them. This sample carries 200,000 or so clones, roughly 80% of them seen once, and the ten largest clones take over 3.5%. The specimen sequenced was PBMCs. These receptors were obtained from a man in his fifties in good health and CMV-seronegative.

The chain has TRBV10-3 and TRBJ2-1, with D maybe TRBD1 (5 bases). Trimming left V 3 bases short and J 8 bases short, with 11 bases between. Looked up from germline, CDR1 is ENHRY and CDR2 is SYGVKD. This CDR3 contains 13 residues. The CDR3 reads CAISDRVVDEQFF. In nucleotides, the CDR3 is TGTGCCATCAGTGACAGGGTGGTCGATGAGCAGTTCTTC.

The V gene is TRBV18, the J gene TRBJ2-7; 7 nucleotides match TRBD1. Trimming cost V 3 bases and J 5 bases; bases outside gene matches: 4. The CDR3 has 13 residues. Germline V gene sequence: CDR1 KGHSH, CDR2 LQKENI. The CDR3: CASSPDRVHEQYF. The CDR3, as DNA: TGTGCCAGCTCACCCGACAGGGTTCACGAGCAGTACTTC.

V usage is TRBV11-2 and J usage is TRBJ2-7, with D perhaps TRBD2 (7 bases). Trimming took off 1 base at V and 5 bases at J, with 15 bases between the two ends. The V gene's germline CDR1 is SGHAT and CDR2 FQNNGV. The CDR3 has 15 amino acids. CDR3: CASSLGWGGRDEQYF. The CDR3 coding sequence is TGTGCCAGCAGCTTAGGGTGGGGGGGCCGGGACGAGCAGTACTTC.

The CDR3, as DNA: TGTGCCAGCAGTTCAGACCGGGACAGGGCGGCCTACGAGCAGTACTTC. It codes for CASSSDRDRAAYEQYF. The chain carries TRBV27 and TRBJ2-7; 9 bases are shared with TRBD1. This CDR3 has 16 residues. Germline trimming cut 4 bases from V and 2 bases from J; bases unmatched to any gene: 9. Germline CDR1 reads MNHEY; CDR2 reads SMNVEV (reference sequence).

V usage is TRBV11-2 and J usage is TRBJ2-1, with 7 positions matching TRBD2. This CDR3 region has 15 residues. J was trimmed by 5 bases and V by 5 bases; bases with no gene match: 9. Germline CDR1 and CDR2: SGHAT and FQNNGV. CDR3 DNA sequence: TGTGCCAGCAGCCCAGAGGAGCGGGGAAACAATGAGCAGTTCTTC. This sequence encodes CASSPEERGNNEQFF.

This sequence joins TRBV7-3 and TRBJ1-6; 8 bases line up with TRBD1. CDR1 and CDR2 (germline): SGHTA, FQGTGA. The CDR3 length is 14 residues. With 3 bases clipped from V and 12 bases from J, the junction kept 7 bases outside the gene matches. The CDR3 loop reads CASSLTGQGRPLHF. The CDR3 DNA follows: TGTGCCAGCAGCTTGACAGGACAGGGAAGACCCCTCCACTTT.

This chain links TRBV4-3 with TRBJ1-1; D is possibly TRBD1 (5 bases). V gave up 0 bases and J gave up 6 bases, with 11 bases separating them. This CDR3 is built from 14 residues. Germline V gives CDR1 LGHNA, CDR2 YSLEER. The CDR3 region has the DNA TGCGCCAGCAGCCAAGAGCAGGGTTTTTCTGAAGCTTTCTTT. It codes for CASSQEQGFSEAFF.

About this clone: This same CDR3 is encoded by further DNA sequences in the sample. The rearrangement uses TRBV5-8 and TRBJ1-2; maybe TRBD1 (6 bases). CDR1 is SGHTS and CDR2 is YDEGEE in the germline V gene. This CDR3 comprises 14 residues. V gave up 4 bases and J gave up 4 bases, with 14 bases separating them. The CDR3 nucleotides read TGTGCCAGCAGCCTGAGAGGGGGTGGCTATGGCTACACCTTC. Amino acid sequence: CASSLRGGGYGYTF. The full variable domain, completed using reference TRBV5-8 and TRBJ1-2, is EAGVTQSPTHLIKTRGQQATLRCSPISGHTSVYWYQQALGLGLQFLLWYDEGEERNRGNFPPRFSGRQFPNYSSELNVNALELEDSALYLCASSLRGGGYGYTFGSGTRLTVV.

The chain links TRBV6-5 to TRBJ2-7; 8 nucleotides align to TRBD1. The CDR3 covers 15 residues. CDR1 and CDR2 from the germline V gene are MNHEY and SVGAGI. V shed 7 bases and J 5 bases; nucleotides not matched to a gene: 13. CDR3 protein: CASTHGTGGFHEQYF. The CDR3 nucleotides are TGTGCCAGCACCCACGGGACAGGAGGGTTCCACGAGCAGTACTTC.

The chain recombines TRBV9 with TRBJ2-5; TRBD2 matches 10 bases. This CDR3 is 16 amino acids long. CDR1 SGDLS and CDR2 YYNGEE come from the germline V gene. V shed 0 bases, J shed 1 base, and the junction held 3 bases outside the gene matches. Here the CDR3 DNA reads TGTGCCAGCAGCGTAGGGAGCGGGGGGGCCCAAGAGACCCAGTACTTC. Translation gives CASSVGSGGAQETQYF.